This record concerns one T cell receptor (beta chain) sequence. A read error may explain this, as a much larger clone is one base away. This sample includes further DNA sequences coding for the same CDR3. In the original processing: Reference gene primer amplification yielded estimated nucleated cell counts. Profiled with immunoSEQ multiplex PCR; TCRdb holds only in-frame clones, not every one. The V and J calls and clone size are taken from that table; D and trimming were inferred from the DNA. The sample has fewer than 200,000 clones, 84% seen once. The entry originates in a study of blood T cell repertoires in COVID-19. About the study: The cDNA or gDNA used as material had been derived from T cells, B-cell-depleted T cells, or PBMCs.

Germline values: CDR1 LGHDT, CDR2 YNNKEL (reference sequence). V lost 4 bases and J 2 bases, leaving 8 bases between the germline ends. The CDR3 sequence is 13 residues long. The V gene is TRBV3-1 (or the pseudogene TRBV3-2), the J gene TRBJ1-1, with D perhaps matching TRBD1 (5 bases). Sequenced material: PBMCs or T cells enriched from blood (not recorded which). The receptor's source is a man aged 45-65 years who had recovered from COVID-19. The CDR3 loop reads CASSPDSNTEAFF. The DNA for the CDR3 is TGTGCCAGCAGCCCCGACAGTAACACTGAAGCTTTCTTT.